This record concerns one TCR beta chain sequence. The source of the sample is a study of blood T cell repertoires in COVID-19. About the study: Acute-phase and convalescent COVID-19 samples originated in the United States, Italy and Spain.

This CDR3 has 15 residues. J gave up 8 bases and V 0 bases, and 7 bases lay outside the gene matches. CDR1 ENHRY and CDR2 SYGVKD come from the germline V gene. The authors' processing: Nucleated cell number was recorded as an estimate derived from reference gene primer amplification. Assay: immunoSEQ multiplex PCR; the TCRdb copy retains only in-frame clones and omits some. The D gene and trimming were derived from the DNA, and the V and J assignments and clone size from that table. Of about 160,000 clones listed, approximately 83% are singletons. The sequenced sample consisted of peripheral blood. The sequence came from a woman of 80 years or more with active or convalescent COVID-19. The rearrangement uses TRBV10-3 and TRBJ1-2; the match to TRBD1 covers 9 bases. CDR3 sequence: CAISESRGTGSGYTF. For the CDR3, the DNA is TGTGCCATCAGTGAGTCGAGAGGGACAGGGAGCGGCTACACCTTC.